The clone carrying this T cell receptor beta chain was detected ten times or more. The data belong to a study of graft-versus-host responses after intestinal transplantation. At the level of the study: Anti-thymocyte globulin induction, then tacrolimus and steroids for around 3 years, went to all recipients.

J gave up 6 bases and V 4 bases, and 9 bases lay outside the gene matches. The CDR3 is 13 residues long. In germline, CDR1 is GTSNPN, CDR2 SVGIG (reference sequence). TCRdb's copy holds only in-frame clones and misses some; the assay was immunoSEQ multiplex PCR. The sample lists roughly 17,000 clones; about two fifths were seen once. The authors seeded approximately 200,000 CFSE-labeled responder cells together with approximately 200,000 irradiated stimulator cells tagged with violet dye. Researchers sorted proliferating CFSE-low CD3+CD4+ and CD3+CD8+ responders once the reaction had finished. This sequence joins TRBV30 and TRBJ2-7; 7 bases are shared with TRBD2. Sequences were derived from alloreactive CD8+ T cells from a mixed lymphocyte reaction culture, sampled before intestinal transplant. Documented subset: CFSE-low proliferating T cells sorted from roughly 6-day pre-transplant mixed lymphocyte reaction (GvH or HvG direction). The TCR sequence derives from a human patient who received an intestinal transplant. The CDR3 region has the DNA TGTGCCTGGACCTGGGGGGGGGATTTCGAGCAGTACTTC. Its translation is CAWTWGGDFEQYF.